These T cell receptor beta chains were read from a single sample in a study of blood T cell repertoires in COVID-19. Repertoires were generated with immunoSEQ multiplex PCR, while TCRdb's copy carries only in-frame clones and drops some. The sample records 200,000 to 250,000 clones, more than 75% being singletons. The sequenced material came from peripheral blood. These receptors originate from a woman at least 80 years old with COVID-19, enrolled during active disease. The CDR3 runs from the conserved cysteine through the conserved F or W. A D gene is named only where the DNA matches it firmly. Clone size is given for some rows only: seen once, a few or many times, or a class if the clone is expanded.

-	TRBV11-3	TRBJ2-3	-	TGTGCCAGCAGCCCCCTTTCCCTCACAGATACGCAGTATTTT	CASSPLSLTDTQYF
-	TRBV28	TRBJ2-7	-	TGTGCCAGCAGTACTGCCAGGGCGCCACCCTACGAGCAGTACTTC	CASSTARAPPYEQYF
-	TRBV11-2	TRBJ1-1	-	TGTGCCAGCAGCTTCGCAGAGAACACTGAAGCTTTCTTT	CASSFAENTEAFF
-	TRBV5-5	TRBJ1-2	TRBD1	TGTGCCAGCAGCTTGCAACAGGGGGGCGGCTACACCTTC	CASSLQQGGGYTF
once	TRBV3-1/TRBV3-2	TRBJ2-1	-	TGTGCCAGCAGCCCGCCTAGCGACCCCTACAATGAGCAGTTCTTC	CASSPPSDPYNEQFF
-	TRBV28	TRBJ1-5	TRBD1	TGTGCCAGCAGTTTCGACAGGGGAGCTAGCAATCAGCCCCAGCATTTT	CASSFDRGASNQPQHF
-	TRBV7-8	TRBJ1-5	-	TGTGCCAGCAGCCCGCAAACAGGTACCCAGCATTTT	CASSPQTGTQHF
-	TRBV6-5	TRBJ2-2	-	TGTGCCAGCAGAGCAGGGTTCGGGGAGCTGTTTTTT	CASRAGFGELFF
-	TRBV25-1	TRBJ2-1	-	TGTGCCAGCAGGGGGGACTCTGACCTCAATGAGCAGTTCTTC	CASRGDSDLNEQFF
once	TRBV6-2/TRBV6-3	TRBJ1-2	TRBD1	TGTGCCAGCAGCGCTACAGGGGACTATGGCTACACCTTC	CASSATGDYGYTF
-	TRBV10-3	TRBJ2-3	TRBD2	TGTGCCATCAGTGACGGGAGGGGCACAGATACGCAGTATTTT	CAISDGRGTDTQYF
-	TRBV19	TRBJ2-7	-	TGTGCCAGTAGTCCGGACAGACAATCCTACGAGCAGTACTTC	CASSPDRQSYEQYF
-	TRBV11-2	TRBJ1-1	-	TGTGCCAGCAGCTTGGGCAGCTCGAACACTGAAGCTTTCTTT	CASSLGSSNTEAFF
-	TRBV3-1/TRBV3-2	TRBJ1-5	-	TGTGCCAGCAGCCATTCGGGGGTGCCTAATCAGCCCCAGCATTTT	CASSHSGVPNQPQHF
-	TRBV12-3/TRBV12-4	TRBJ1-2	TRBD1	TGTGCCAGCAGCCCTGACAGGGACTATGGCTACACCTTC	CASSPDRDYGYTF
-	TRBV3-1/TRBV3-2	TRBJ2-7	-	TGTGCCAGCAGCCAAGACGGGGGCTCCTACGAGCAGTACTTC	CASSQDGGSYEQYF
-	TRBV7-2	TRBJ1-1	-	TGTGCCAGCAGCTATGACAGGGAAGCTTTCTTT	CASSYDREAFF
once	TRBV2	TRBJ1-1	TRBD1	TGTGCCAGCCAGGGGGTACTTTTAGGAGACACTGAAGCTTTCTTT	CASQGVLLGDTEAFF
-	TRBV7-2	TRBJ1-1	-	TGTGCCAGCAGCTTAGCGCGGAGGCGGGGCACTGAAGCTTTCTTT	CASSLARRRGTEAFF
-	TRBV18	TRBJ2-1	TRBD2	TGTGCCAGCTCACGAAAAAGCGGGGGCGACTACAATGAGCAGTTCTTC	CASSRKSGGDYNEQFF
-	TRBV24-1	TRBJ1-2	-	TGTGCCACCAGTGACCAGGATTTTTATGGCTACACCTTC	CATSDQDFYGYTF
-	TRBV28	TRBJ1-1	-	TGTGCCAGCAACTCCCCCGGCAGGGTGTGGACTGAAGCTTTCTTT	CASNSPGRVWTEAFF
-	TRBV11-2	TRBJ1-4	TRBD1	TGTGCCAGCTACCAGGGGGCGCCTGGAGAAAAACTGTTTTTT	CASYQGAPGEKLFF
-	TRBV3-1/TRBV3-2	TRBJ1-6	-	TGTGCCAGCAGCCAAGAAGGGGCCTCTTCACCCCTCCACTTT	CASSQEGASSPLHF
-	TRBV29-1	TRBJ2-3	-	TGCAGCGTTGAAGCGGGGGGCACAGATACGCAGTATTTT	CSVEAGGTDTQYF
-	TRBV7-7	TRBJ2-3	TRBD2	TGTGCTAGCAGCTTAGGGTCTTCGGGGGGGCAAGATACGCAGTATTTT	CASSLGSSGGQDTQYF
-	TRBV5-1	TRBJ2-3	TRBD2	TGCGCCAGCAGCTTGGGTCTGCGGGGGGGACCAGATACGCAGTATTTT	CASSLGLRGGPDTQYF
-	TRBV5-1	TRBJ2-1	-	TGCGCCAGCAGCCCGCTGGGCGGGGGCGCCTACAATGAGCAGTTCTTC	CASSPLGGGAYNEQFF
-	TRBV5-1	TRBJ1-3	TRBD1	TGCGCCAGCAGCTTGGCAGGGGGCGAGGGAAACACCATATATTTT	CASSLAGGEGNTIYF